This TCR beta chain was sequenced for a study of T-cell reconstitution after alpha-beta-depleted transplantation in children. For TCRbeta, the library was prepared with unique molecular identifiers. Each CDR3 protein gets one entry after TCRdb re-called the PCR reads with MiXCR. This sample carries approximately 190,000 distinct CDR3 sequences, about 6% of them seen once, and the ten largest clones take roughly 4.8%. The ends were cut back, 7 bases at V and 7 bases at J, with 14 bases in the middle. Per the germline V gene, CDR1 is SNHLY and CDR2 is FYNNEI. This CDR3 comprises 13 residues. This clonotype was picked up many times. The antigen remains undetermined. Notes on the study in general: Roughly two months post-transplant, alpha-beta T cells reportedly originated from several hundred graft clones that had expanded. One year after transplant, T-cell counts and diversity came mostly from newly produced T cells.

This chain uses TRBV2 with TRBJ2-1; D remains ambiguous. Here the sequenced sample was PBMCs, taken before TCRalphabeta/CD19-depleted stem cell transplant. The source is a girl younger than two with combined immunodeficiency, due to receive a stem cell transplant. CDR3 loop: CASMGTFGNEQFF. Written as DNA, the CDR3 is TGTGCCAGCATGGGCACCTTTGGAAATGAGCAGTTCTTC.